Sequencing of this T cell receptor (beta chain) was carried out in a study of blood T cell repertoires in COVID-19. Study information: The study drew acute and convalescent COVID-19 samples from the United States, Italy and Spain. Nucleic acid was either cDNA or gDNA, and it came from T cells, B-cell-depleted T cells, or PBMCs.

Germline trimming cut 3 bases from V and 7 bases from J; bases unmatched to any gene: 4. Germline CDR1 and CDR2: SGDLS and YYNGEE. The CDR3 loop spans 13 amino acids. How the authors handled the data: By means of reference gene primer amplification, nucleated cell counts were estimated. TCRdb's copy holds only in-frame clones and misses some; the assay was immunoSEQ multiplex PCR. The D gene and trimming were derived from the DNA, and the V and J assignments and clone size from that table. This table holds some 310,000 clones, around nine tenths found once. Sample: peripheral blood. The receptor was derived from a man aged 50 to 59 with active or convalescent COVID-19. The V call is TRBV9, the J call TRBJ1-5; 7 nucleotides match TRBD1. The CDR3 reads CASSGEQGQPQHF. CDR3 nucleotide sequence: TGTGCCAGCAGCGGGGAACAGGGGCAGCCCCAGCATTTT.